The rows below give T cell receptor beta chains drawn from one sample of a study of T cell repertoires in cytomegalovirus infection. These receptors' targets are unknown. One entry per CDR3 protein, called by TCRdb with MiXCR from the reads. In the table there are a few hundred thousand distinct CDR3 sequences, around 40% of which are singletons. Specimen: cultured PBMCs, collected from culture after CMV antigen stimulation. These receptors all come from a human donor in good health (CMV status not recorded). Some clones in this sample may be carry-over from other donors' samples. The CDR3 runs from the conserved cysteine through the conserved F or W. Each record gives: V gene, D gene, J gene, clone size, CDR3 DNA, CDR3 protein. D genes are given only for firm matches. Where a row states a size, it is once, few, many or the class of an expanded clone; other rows omit it.

TRBV19	-	TRBJ1-2	-	TGTGCCAGTAGTAACAGGAATGGCTACACCTTC	CASSNRNGYTF
TRBV28	-	TRBJ2-3	-	TGTGCCAGCAAGCCCCAAATAAGCACAGATACGCAGTATTTT	CASKPQISTDTQYF
TRBV7-2	-	TRBJ2-3	many	TGTGCCAGCAGCCCGGGGCCCTCCCTCACAGATACGCAGTATTTT	CASSPGPSLTDTQYF
TRBV20-1	-	TRBJ2-2	few	TGCAGTGCTAGGACACCAGGGGGGAATAAGGGCGGGGAGCTGTTTTTT	CSARTPGGNKGGELFF
TRBV7-2	TRBD2	TRBJ2-7	-	TGTGCCAGCAGCTTACTACGCGGGGGCTCCTACGAGCAGTACTTC	CASSLLRGGSYEQYF
TRBV6-5	-	TRBJ1-1	once	TGTGCCAGCAGTTACTCACCCGAACGCACTGAAGCTTTCTTT	CASSYSPERTEAFF
TRBV3-1	-	TRBJ1-6	-	TGTGCCAGCAGCCAAGTCATTGATGGTTCACCCCTCCACTTT	CASSQVIDGSPLHF
TRBV19	-	TRBJ2-1	few	TGTGCCAGTAGTGGTCCCGTCTCCTACAATGAGCAGTTCTTC	CASSGPVSYNEQFF
TRBV7-2	-	TRBJ1-5	-	TGTGCCAGCAGCTTCTGGAATCAGCCCCAGCATTTT	CASSFWNQPQHF
TRBV6-5	-	TRBJ2-3	few	TGTGCCAGCAGTTACTCGGAAGGGGAGGATACGCAGTATTTT	CASSYSEGEDTQYF
TRBV7-8	-	TRBJ2-7	few	TGTGCCAGCAGCCCACAGACGGCAAGGGGCCATAGCTCCTACGAGCAGTACTTC	CASSPQTARGHSSYEQYF
TRBV7-2	TRBD1	TRBJ1-5	-	TGTGCCAGCTCAACAGGGGGGCGTCAGCCCCAGCATTTT	CASSTGGRQPQHF
TRBV5-4	-	TRBJ1-2	-	TGTGCCAGCACCCCGGATAGGGGACTTCATGGCTACACCTTC	CASTPDRGLHGYTF
TRBV10-3	TRBD1	TRBJ1-3	few	TGTGCCACGTGGACAGGGGGAGATGGAAACACCATATATTTT	CATWTGGDGNTIYF
TRBV20-1	-	TRBJ2-3	-	TGCAGTGCTCTTACTAGCAACACGCAGTATTTT	CSALTSNTQYF
TRBV6-1	-	TRBJ2-3	-	TGTGCCAGCAGTGAAGGGGGAACAAGCACAGATACGCAGTATTTT	CASSEGGTSTDTQYF
TRBV7-2	TRBD2	TRBJ2-7	-	TGTGCCAGCAGCTTAGAAACCGAGCGGGGGGGGCCCTACGAGCAGTACTTC	CASSLETERGGPYEQYF
TRBV7-2	-	TRBJ2-7	-	TGTGCCAGCAGCCCAACTTACGGGGGAGAGCAGTACTTC	CASSPTYGGEQYF
TRBV6-1	TRBD1	TRBJ1-5	few	TGTGCCAGCAGCACCGGGACAGCCGTATATAGCAATCAGCCCCAGCATTTT	CASSTGTAVYSNQPQHF
TRBV14	-	TRBJ2-7	few	TGTGCCAGCAGCCAAGTAGGGGCGGCCCACTACGAGCAGTACTTC	CASSQVGAAHYEQYF
TRBV29-1	-	TRBJ1-4	-	TGCAGCGTCGGACGGGTTAATGAAAAACTGTTTTTT	CSVGRVNEKLFF
TRBV5-4	-	TRBJ2-6	-	TGTGCCAGCAGCTCTTCTATTAGCTCTGGGGCCAACGTCCTGACTTTC	CASSSSISSGANVLTF
TRBV6-6	-	TRBJ2-7	few	TGTGCCAGCAGGAACCCAGGGTCCCACGAGCAGTACTTC	CASRNPGSHEQYF
TRBV4-1	TRBD1	TRBJ1-1	few	TGCGCCAGCAGCGAACACAGGGGGAACACTGAAGCTTTCTTT	CASSEHRGNTEAFF
TRBV18	TRBD1	TRBJ1-2	-	TGTGCCAGCTCCCTCGACAGGGGGGCTTATGGCTACACCTTC	CASSLDRGAYGYTF
TRBV6-1	-	TRBJ1-5	-	TGTGCCAGCAGTACAATGGGACGGAGAAATCAGCCCCAGCATTTT	CASSTMGRRNQPQHF
TRBV6-6	-	TRBJ2-7	-	TGTGCCAGCAGAAAGGATGCCGGGGCCTACGAGCAGTACTTC	CASRKDAGAYEQYF
TRBV7-6	TRBD2	TRBJ2-5	few	TGTGCCAGCAGCTCCGGGACTAGCGGGGGGGCGCAGACCCAGTACTTC	CASSSGTSGGAQTQYF
TRBV7-2	-	TRBJ1-6	many	TGTGCCAGCAGCAGGGGGGGCCCCGACCCTTCACCCCTCCACTTT	CASSRGGPDPSPLHF
TRBV7-2	TRBD2	TRBJ2-1	many	TGTGCCAGCAGCTTACGAGCGGGAGGGGTAGTTGGCTACAATGAGCAGTTCTTC	CASSLRAGGVVGYNEQFF
TRBV29-1	-	TRBJ1-4	few	TGCAGCGTCGCTGGCAGGTTTAATGAAAAACTGTTTTTT	CSVAGRFNEKLFF
TRBV28	-	TRBJ1-5	-	TGTGCCAGCAGGTCAGGGGGCAATCAGCCCCAGCATTTT	CASRSGGNQPQHF
TRBV10-2	TRBD2	TRBJ2-1	few	TGCGCCAGCAGTGAGTCTCGCTGGCTAGCGGGCAATGAGCAGTTCTTC	CASSESRWLAGNEQFF
TRBV7-2	-	TRBJ2-5	-	TGTGCCAGCAGCTTAGGATTAGCGGAACAAGAGACCCAGTACTTC	CASSLGLAEQETQYF
TRBV2	-	TRBJ1-2	-	TGTGCCAGCAGCAGTGGATTTGGCTACACCTTC	CASSSGFGYTF
TRBV29-1	TRBD1	TRBJ1-2	few	TGCAGCTTTTCGACAGGGGCCGATGGCTACACCTTC	CSFSTGADGYTF
TRBV11-2	TRBD1	TRBJ2-1	few	TGTGCCAGCAGCTTCCAGGGGGCCGTGCAAAGCTCCTACAATGAGCAGTTCTTC	CASSFQGAVQSSYNEQFF
TRBV20-1	TRBD1	TRBJ1-2	few	TGCAGTGCTAGAGCAACAGGGGATTGGGGATATGGCTACACCTTC	CSARATGDWGYGYTF
TRBV7-9	-	TRBJ2-1	-	TGTGCCAGCAGCTTACGGGCAGGGGATGAGCAGTTCTTC	CASSLRAGDEQFF
TRBV5-4	TRBD2	TRBJ2-6	-	TGTGCCAGCAGCTTGGGTCTAGCGGGAGTTGGGGCCAACGTCCTGACTTTC	CASSLGLAGVGANVLTF
TRBV12-3/TRBV12-4	-	TRBJ2-5	once	TGTGCCAGCAGGGCTACGACAGGGAGGCAGACCCAGTACTTC	CASRATTGRQTQYF
TRBV7-2	-	TRBJ1-2	many	TGTGCCAGCAGCTTAGGGCAGAACCTTAACTATGGCTACACCTTC	CASSLGQNLNYGYTF
TRBV19	-	TRBJ2-3	-	TGTGCCAGTAGTCTGAGCCCCCTGGGGACAGATACGCAGTATTTT	CASSLSPLGTDTQYF
TRBV20-1	TRBD1	TRBJ2-7	-	TGCAGTGCCCTACAGGGGCGTTCCTCCTACGAGCAGTACTTC	CSALQGRSSYEQYF
TRBV7-2	TRBD2	TRBJ2-5	many	TGTGCCAGCAGCTTAGACCCCCCATTTCTAGCGGGAGGGAAAGAGACCCAGTACTTC	CASSLDPPFLAGGKETQYF
TRBV28	TRBD1	TRBJ2-7	few	TGTGCCAGCAGTTTGGCCGGGACAGGGTGGCGCGAGCAGTACTTC	CASSLAGTGWREQYF
TRBV7-2	TRBD2	TRBJ2-1	-	TGTGCCAGCAGGGAGACTAGCGGGGGCTTGAGAGAGCAGTTCTTC	CASRETSGGLREQFF
TRBV19	-	TRBJ2-1	many	TGTGCCAGTAGTATGGCGGTTGATACTAATGAGCAGTTCTTC	CASSMAVDTNEQFF
TRBV7-9	TRBD2	TRBJ2-1	few	TGTGCCAGCAGCCTGTTAGCGGGAGCCTCCTACAATGAGCAGTTCTTC	CASSLLAGASYNEQFF
TRBV15	-	TRBJ2-7	-	TGTGCCACCAGCAGTGCCCAACCCGTAAGATCCTACGAGCAGTACTTC	CATSSAQPVRSYEQYF
TRBV7-3	-	TRBJ2-5	-	TGTGCCAGCAGCTTAGATTTGGCCATTAGAACCCAGTACTTC	CASSLDLAIRTQYF
TRBV6-5	-	TRBJ2-7	-	TGTGCCAGCAAACGAGGAGCTAGCAACGAGCAGTACTTC	CASKRGASNEQYF
TRBV27	-	TRBJ1-6	-	TGTGCCAGCAGTTCAAATAACCGCGGGTTTTTTAATTCACCCCTCCACTTT	CASSSNNRGFFNSPLHF
TRBV20-1	-	TRBJ2-7	-	TGCAGTGCCCCAAGCCCCTACGAGCAGTACTTC	CSAPSPYEQYF
TRBV7-2	-	TRBJ2-5	many	TGTGCCAGCAGCCCCGGGACTTCTCAAGAGACCCAGTACTTC	CASSPGTSQETQYF
TRBV6-4	TRBD2	TRBJ2-1	-	TGTGCCAGCAGTCTTCGGGGGGAATCCTACAATGAGCAGTTCTTC	CASSLRGESYNEQFF
TRBV12-3/TRBV12-4	-	TRBJ2-5	-	TGTGCCAGCAGTTTGGACGTCGTGACCCAGTACTTC	CASSLDVVTQYF
TRBV6-8	TRBD2	TRBJ2-2	few	TGTGCCAGCAGTCAGACTAGCCTAAGAACCGGGGAGCTGTTTTTT	CASSQTSLRTGELFF
TRBV5-6	TRBD1	TRBJ1-6	-	TGTGCCAGCAGCCCGGGACAGGGGCATCGTGGAAATTCACCCCTCCACTTT	CASSPGQGHRGNSPLHF
TRBV2	TRBD1	TRBJ2-5	-	TGTGCCAGCACCGTTCAGACAGGGGGGGAGACCCAGTACTTC	CASTVQTGGETQYF